The 21 T cell receptor beta chains reported below all come from one sample, sequenced in a study of blood T cell repertoires in COVID-19. This table comes from immunoSEQ multiplex PCR, and its TCRdb copy is limited to in-frame clones, with some not included. The data show about 380,000 clones, 90% seen once. The sequenced sample consisted of peripheral blood. The receptors were sampled from a man aged 18 to 29 with active or convalescent COVID-19.

The J gene is TRBJ1-1, the V gene TRBV3-1 (or the pseudogene TRBV3-2); 10 bases align to TRBD1. The CDR3 consists of 14 residues. V lost 2 bases to trimming and J lost 5 bases; unmatched junction nucleotides: 2. In germline, CDR1 is LGHDT, CDR2 YNNKEL (reference sequence). The CDR3 nucleotides read TGTGCCAGCAGCCAAAGGACAGGGGGAACTGAAGCTTTCTTT. It translates to CASSQRTGGTEAFF.

The chain couples TRBV3-1 (or the pseudogene TRBV3-2) to TRBJ1-1, with D unresolved. Trimming shortened V by 4 bases and J by 0 bases, and 12 bases separated the two germline ends. CDR3 length: 15 amino acids. CDR1 and CDR2 from the germline V gene are LGHDT and YNNKEL (reference sequence). DNA of the CDR3: TGTGCCAGCAGCCTCCGGGTCCCCATGAACACTGAAGCTTTCTTT. Protein sequence: CASSLRVPMNTEAFF.

The table lists this clone with a few counts. The DNA of the CDR3 is TGTGCCAGCAGTGAAGTGAACAGGGTGCTGGCCTATGGCTACACCTTC. Amino acids: CASSEVNRVLAYGYTF. V and J are TRBV6-1 and TRBJ1-2; TRBD1 might be the D (6 bases). The CDR3 extends over 16 amino acids. CDR1 is MNHNS, CDR2 SASEGT, per germline. The V and J ends lost 1 base and 4 bases respectively, with 16 bases between them.

V and J are TRBV28 and TRBJ2-2, with 8 bases that match TRBD2. With 4 bases clipped from V and 6 bases from J, the junction kept 10 bases outside the gene matches. From germline, CDR1 is MDHEN and CDR2 SYDVKM. The CDR3 length is 16 residues. This CDR3 is CASSSQAGTSAGELFF. For the CDR3, the DNA is TGTGCCAGCAGTTCCCAAGCCGGGACTAGTGCCGGGGAGCTGTTTTTT.

The CDR3 bases are TGTGCCAGCGTGGGGGCAGGAGCTTTCTTT. Protein sequence: CASVGAGAFF. The chain joins TRBV2 to TRBJ1-1, with D possibly being TRBD1 (6 bases). Per germline, CDR1 SNHLY and CDR2 FYNNEI. This CDR3 region has 10 residues. Between the trimmed V and J ends, which lost 8 bases and 10 bases, there was a span of 11 bases.

The chain uses TRBV11-2 and TRBJ1-2; TRBD1 aligns across 7 bases. V gave up 2 bases and J gave up 7 bases; unmatched junction bases: 13. This CDR3 has 16 residues. In germline, CDR1 is SGHAT, CDR2 FQNNGV. CDR3 nucleotide sequence: TGTGCCAGCAGCTTAAAAGGGAGACAGGGAGGCGGTGGCTACACCTTC. This translates into CASSLKGRQGGGGYTF.

V gene TRBV6-2 or TRBV6-3 combines with J gene TRBJ2-7; D might be TRBD1 (6 bases). This CDR3 comprises 13 residues. Trimming pared 4 bases from V and 8 bases from J, leaving 15 bases between. Germline V gives CDR1 MNHEY, CDR2 SVGEGT. Here the CDR3 reads CASSSRKTGKQYF. DNA of the CDR3: TGTGCCAGCAGTTCCCGCAAAACAGGGAAGCAGTACTTC.

The chain recombines TRBV3-1 (or the pseudogene TRBV3-2) with TRBJ1-4; D might be TRBD1 (6 bases). This CDR3 comprises 15 residues. With 4 bases removed from V and 4 bases from J, the gap between germline ends came to 13 bases. Germline CDR1 LGHDT, CDR2 YNNKEL (reference sequence). CDR3 sequence (DNA): TGTGCCAGCAGCCCGTGGGGGCGAGGTAATGAAAAACTGTTTTTT. Its protein is CASSPWGRGNEKLFF.

The chain recombines TRBV5-1 with TRBJ2-7, with 7 positions matching TRBD1. Germline V lookup: CDR1 SGHRS, CDR2 YFSETQ. This CDR3 is 13 amino acids long. The junction had 5 bases not matched to a gene; V was cut back by 4 bases and J by 4 bases. The CDR3 nucleotides are TGCGCCAGCAGCCTGGGGACAGAGTACGAGCAGTACTTC. This sequence encodes CASSLGTEYEQYF.

This chain joins TRBV7-2 and TRBJ2-7; 8 bases line up with TRBD1. This CDR3 spans 14 amino acids. V shed 4 bases, J shed 3 bases, and the junction held 5 bases outside the gene matches. The germline V gene has CDR1 SGHTA and CDR2 FQGNSA. The CDR3 DNA sequence: TGTGCCAGCAGCTGGGACAGGCAAATCTACGAGCAGTACTTC. Translating it yields CASSWDRQIYEQYF. Complete variable domain (other parts from reference TRBV7-2 and TRBJ2-7): GAGVSQSPSNKVTEKGKDVELRCDPISGHTALYWYRQSLGQGLEFLIYFQGNSAPDKSGLPSDRFSAERTGGSVSTLTIQRTQQEDSAVYLCASSWDRQIYEQYFGPGTRLTVT.

J is TRBJ2-5 and V is TRBV28; 7 nucleotides align to TRBD1. Trimming removed 2 bases from V and 4 bases from J; junction bases left unmatched: 10. This CDR3 is built from 16 residues. The germline gives CDR1 MDHEN, CDR2 SYDVKM. The CDR3 loop reads CASSLGIDRVGETQYF. The CDR3 region has the DNA TGTGCCAGCAGTTTAGGAATCGACAGGGTCGGAGAGACCCAGTACTTC.

V gene TRBV7-9 combines with J gene TRBJ2-2; unclear D gene. Trimming left V 5 bases short and J 3 bases short, with 16 bases between. CDR3 length: 16 amino acids. The germline V gene encodes CDR1 SEHNR and CDR2 FQNEAQ (reference sequence). This CDR3 reads CASSPPEKWDTGELFF. CDR3 nucleotides: TGTGCCAGCAGCCCACCGGAGAAATGGGACACCGGGGAGCTGTTTTTT.

The chain combines TRBV4-2 with TRBJ1-5, with D possibly being TRBD1 (5 bases). The CDR3 has 15 amino acids. Per germline, CDR1 LGHNA and CDR2 YNFKEQ. Trimming removed 3 bases from V and 0 bases from J, with 9 bases in between. The CDR3 bases are TGTGCCAGCAGCCATGACCAGGGTAGCAATCAGCCCCAGCATTTT. Its translation is CASSHDQGSNQPQHF.

The chain employs TRBV7-3 and TRBJ2-1; 10 nucleotides line up with TRBD2. CDR1 is SGHTA and CDR2 is FQGTGA in the germline V gene. V shed 1 base and J 10 bases; nucleotides not matched to a gene: 7. This CDR3 comprises 15 residues. CDR3 sequence: CASSLMASGRTEQFF. The CDR3 bases are TGTGCCAGCAGCTTAATGGCTAGCGGGAGAACCGAGCAGTTCTTC.

V gene TRBV5-1 combines with J gene TRBJ2-3, with a weak D call TRBD1 (5 bases). This CDR3 is 15 amino acids long. CDR1 is SGHRS and CDR2 is YFSETQ in the germline V gene. Trimming shortened V by 2 bases and J by 1 base, and 11 bases separated the two germline ends. The CDR3 sequence: CASSLNRQRTDTQYF. The CDR3 DNA reads TGCGCCAGCAGCTTAAACAGACAGCGCACAGATACGCAGTATTTT.

The chain employs TRBV6-5 and TRBJ2-2; D is undetermined. V was pared by 6 bases and J by 9 bases, with 11 bases between. The germline gives CDR1 MNHEY, CDR2 SVGAGI. The CDR3 is made up of 12 amino acids. The CDR3: CASRSSPRELFF. For the CDR3, the DNA is TGTGCCAGCAGATCGTCCCCTCGGGAGCTGTTTTTT.

The chain combines TRBV5-6 with TRBJ1-2, with 7 bases matching TRBD1. This CDR3 comprises 14 residues. The trim removed 2 bases at V and 6 bases at J, leaving 7 bases unmatched. CDR1 is SGHDT, CDR2 YYEEEE, per germline. CDR3 region: CASSFYDRVNGYTF. CDR3 nucleotide sequence: TGTGCCAGCAGCTTCTATGACAGGGTAAATGGCTACACCTTC.

The rearrangement joins TRBV2 to TRBJ1-5; D remains ambiguous. Germline V lookup: CDR1 SNHLY, CDR2 FYNNEI. V was pared by 5 bases and J by 3 bases, with 14 bases between. This CDR3 has 15 residues. The CDR3, as DNA: TGTGCCAGCAGTACCTCGGTTAGCCCCAATCAGCCCCAGCATTTT. Amino acids: CASSTSVSPNQPQHF.

CDR3 nucleotides: TGTGCCAGCAGTTTCGGAGGATTAAGCGTGAACACTGAAGCTTTCTTT. Amino acids: CASSFGGLSVNTEAFF. The chain joins TRBV27 to TRBJ1-1, with D unclear. Germline assignment: CDR1 MNHEY and CDR2 SMNVEV (reference sequence). V gave up 3 bases and J gave up 0 bases, with 14 bases separating them. The length of the CDR3 is 16 residues.

As for this clone: Other DNA sequences in this sample translate to the same CDR3. CDR3 amino acids: CASSSGLAGETQYF. The CDR3, as DNA: TGTGCCAGCAGTTCGGGACTAGCGGGGGAGACCCAGTACTTC. V usage is TRBV6-5 and J usage is TRBJ2-5; 13 bases align to TRBD2. There are 14 residues in the CDR3. The junction had 1 base not matched to a gene; V was cut back by 4 bases and J by 5 bases. CDR1 is MNHEY, CDR2 SVGAGI, per germline.

V is TRBV12-3 or TRBV12-4 and J is TRBJ2-7, with 10 bases aligning to TRBD2. The junction had 2 bases not matched to a gene; V was cut back by 6 bases and J by 6 bases. This CDR3 spans 12 amino acids. For the CDR3, the DNA is TGTGCCAGCAGGGGACTAGCGTCCGAGCAGTACTTC. This sequence encodes CASRGLASEQYF.